What follows describes a single T cell receptor beta chain. This receptor's antigen is unknown. The junction shows a germline mismatch at one end, possibly a read error. The library was prepared using RACE. Reads for this sample came from a NextSeq 500. Library preparation attached unique molecular identifiers to individual cDNA molecules for quantitative, reproducible TCR counting. From each blood RNA sample, both TCR alpha and TCR beta chains were sequenced. Turning to the authors' computational methods: A median of about 87,000 TCRs per sample was observed, with a range of roughly 23,224 to 750,000. V, J and CDR3 annotation of the TCR reads was carried out using the Decombinator software suite. Every sample was subsampled to the same number of TCRs (28,000) for the PS versus PT1 abundance plots. TCRs were defined as expanded if absent before sensitization and observed at least eight times at the 2-week time point. TCRdb itself trimmed the public reads at Q25 with fastp, ran MiXCR and retained productive beta chains. Each CDR3 protein appears once, grouped with its most common genes and DNA. The authors' filters were not applied to this entry. This sample is represented by 350,000 to 400,000 distinct CDR3 sequences; around 6% of them were singletons. Jointly, the top ten make up 4.5% to 6% of the sample.

This sample is part of a study of human T cells and chemical hapten exposure (dated by TCRdb to the early 2020s). Context from the whole study: For sensitization, 2% DPC in acetone was applied to a roughly 2 cm by roughly 2 cm area of upper inner arm skin. The mostly female patient cohort included alopecia areata with under or over 50% scalp involvement, alopecia totalis and alopecia universalis. Libraries were combined into a pool for sequencing, and differences in TCR yield between samples came mainly from small differences in library volumes within the pool. Blood was sampled from patients pre-sensitization (week 0) and at 2, 6 and about 24 weeks after DPC sensitization. Patch testing was performed on the upper back with Finn chambers containing 0.01% DPC, and the patch tests were scored after 6 days according to International Contact Dermatitis Research Group standards. Throughout the roughly 24-week study period, patients were also given weekly therapeutic DPC doses on the scalp. Twenty-nine alopecia patients provided blood for TCR sequencing at one to four time points (pre-sensitization, 2, 6 and 24 weeks). The study tracked peripheral blood TCR repertoire changes in vivo during primary and secondary sensitization to the hapten diphenylcyclopropenone (DPC) in alopecia patients.

Broader findings and caveats from the paper: Repeated subsampling changed both the strength of the expansion versus patch-test correlation and the threshold at which the correlation became significant. Patch test score was positively correlated with the number of PT1 expanded TCRs, with significance at thresholds 8, 16 and 32 but not at 4. All patients had alopecia, a presumed autoimmune disease, so their immune response might differ from that of healthy individuals. Significantly more large CDR3 similarity clusters were formed by expanded TCRs than by pre-sensitization or healthy control sets, consistent with antigen-driven responses. DPC sensitization did not change the number of TCRs with a frequency above 1 in 1000, and there was no evidence of changes in global repertoire structure.

The label giving this sample's time point can be read as: patch test 2, 6 weeks after DPC sensitization. The sample's treatment or condition label, decoded: therapeutic diphenylcyclopropenone sensitization with weekly scalp DPC. At every patch-test visit, the blood draw took place before the patch test was put on. To be eligible, patients had to be aged 18 to 70, diagnosed with alopecia and judged suitable for DPC therapy, while pregnant patients were excluded. Total RNA was extracted from unfractionated whole blood collected in Tempus Blood RNA tubes. Measured from the cysteine to the phenylalanine, the CDR3 is 16 residues long. Of the read, only the CDR3 DNA is kept; its 48 bases are in frame from base 1. CDR1 and CDR2 (MGHRA, YSYEKL) derive from the germline V gene.

This sequence was found in a woman between 18 and 29 years old with alopecia areata. Some clones in this sample may be carry-over from other donors' samples. Sequences were derived from whole blood, sampled in connection with sensitization to the hapten diphenylcyclopropenone (DPC). In this chain, TRBV4-1 is recombined with TRBJ2-1, with TRBD2 matching 10 junction bases. The CDR3 reads as follows: CASSQPTSGAYNVQFF. In nucleotides, the sequence is TGCGCCAGCAGCCAACCAACTAGCGGGGCTTACAATGTGCAGTTCTTC.